What follows describes a single TCR beta chain. Its cognate antigen is unknown. One end of the junction is discordant with germline, which a read error may explain. The method was immunoSEQ multiplex PCR; TCRdb's version includes in-frame clones alone and lacks a portion of them. Of 12,000 or so clones in the sample, over 80% were seen once. The data stem from a study of tumor-infiltrating lymphocytes in localized non-small cell lung cancer. As for the study in general: Each patient gave resected tumor and non-adjacent uninvolved lung tissue. Findings and caveats of the study: Different pieces of the same tissue went to different assays, confounding technical variation with intratumor heterogeneity. Not all patients were TCR sequenced, owing to tissue quantity.

The CDR3 is 9 amino acids. CDR1 and CDR2 from the germline V gene are SQVTM and ANQGSEA. This chain links TRBV29-1 with TRBJ1-2; D remains unclear. This TCR came from a human donor with non-small cell lung cancer. The sample comprised lung tumor tissue. CDR3 sequence: CSVAGLLPF. CDR3 sequence (DNA): TGCAGCGTTGCGGGCCTTCTCCCCTTC.